Listed here are 30 T cell receptor beta chains from one sample, sequenced in a study of Graves' ophthalmopathy and Graves' hyperthyroidism. The authors amplified TCR beta CDR3 regions from RNA transcripts. Scientists carried out first-round RT-PCR using HTBI primers and then a second-round multiplex PCR. TCRdb itself ran the multiplex PCR reads through MiXCR, one entry per CDR3 protein. The sample carries around 400,000 distinct CDR3 sequences, around 16% recorded once. The sequenced sample consisted of peripheral blood. The receptors stem from a woman aged 18-29 years with Graves' ophthalmopathy.

The chain combines TRBV12-3 or TRBV12-4 with TRBJ1-5; no clear D gene. CDR3 size: 13 residues. Trimming removed 7 bases from V and 5 bases from J, with 12 bases in between. CDR3 coding DNA: TGTGCCAGCACCGCTCACGACGATCAGCCCCAGCATTTT. Its translation: CASTAHDDQPQHF.

This clonotype occurred many times. The V and J genes are TRBV12-5 and TRBJ1-1; TRBD1 is a possible D gene (5 bases). Trimming stripped 5 bases from V and 0 bases from J, with 16 bases between. Germline V gene lookup returns CDR1 LGHNT and CDR2 FRNRAP. This CDR3 contains 16 residues. CDR3 amino acids: CASGLGDGLMNTEAFF. The CDR3 bases are TGTGCTAGTGGTCTGGGGGACGGTCTAATGAACACTGAAGCTTTCTTT.

This clonotype showed up many times. The rearrangement joins TRBV30 to TRBJ2-7; 10 bases align to TRBD2. The CDR3 spans 17 residues. The V segment lost 4 bases and the J segment 8 bases; nucleotides outside the gene matches: 20. CDR1 is GTSNPN, CDR2 SVGIG, per germline (reference sequence). The CDR3 DNA reads as TGTGCCTGGAATGGAGGGGATAGCGGGGGGCCCCTGAACCAGCAGTACTTC. This codes for CAWNGGDSGGPLNQQYF. Complete variable domain (other parts from reference TRBV30 and TRBJ2-7): SQTIHQWPATLVQPVGSPLSLECTVEGTSNPNLYWYRQAAGRGLQLLFYSVGIGQISSEVPQNLSASRPQDRQFILSSKKLLLSDSGFYLCAWNGGDSGGPLNQQYFGPGTRLTVT.

Regarding this clonotype: One end of the junction varies from germline; a read error may be responsible. The chain joins TRBV28 to TRBJ1-1; no firm D call. CDR1 and CDR2 from the germline V gene are MDHEN and SYDVKM. This CDR3 contains 17 residues. In DNA, the CDR3 is TGTGCCAGCAGTGTATGGTCTCTCAACCGACAGAACACTGAAGCTTTCTTT. Translation: CASSVWSLNRQNTEAFF.

This clonotype was detected ten times or more. J is TRBJ2-6 and V is TRBV6-1; D is unclear. The ends were cut back, 5 bases at V and 1 base at J, with 6 bases in the middle. Germline CDR1 reads MNHNS; CDR2 reads SASEGT. The CDR3 covers 14 residues. The CDR3 here is CASSHQSGANVLTF. DNA for the CDR3: TGTGCCAGCAGTCATCAATCTGGGGCCAACGTCCTGACTTTC.

This clonotype was recorded many times. This rearrangement joins TRBV20-1 to TRBJ1-1; D unresolved. Germline V gives CDR1 DFQATT, CDR2 SNEGSKA (reference sequence). The CDR3 runs to 10 residues. V lost 7 bases and J lost 5, with 8 bases in between. CDR3 coding DNA: TGCAGTGTGTGGGGAACTGAAGCTTTCTTT. Amino acid sequence: CSVWGTEAFF.

This clonotype appeared many times. The chain combines TRBV19 with TRBJ1-5; perhaps TRBD1 as D (5 bases). CDR1 and CDR2 (germline): LNHDA, SQIVND (reference sequence). The CDR3 has 13 amino acids. The V end lost 5 bases, the J end lost 1 base, and 6 bases lay between the germline ends. CDR3 amino acids: CASSQGSNQPQHF. The CDR3 DNA reads TGTGCCAGTAGTCAGGGAAGCAATCAGCCCCAGCATTTT.

The chain couples TRBV7-2 to TRBJ2-2, with TRBD2 identical over 8 bases. CDR3 length: 14 residues. Germline V gene data show CDR1 as SGHTA and CDR2 as FQGNSA. V gave up 11 bases and J gave up 5 bases; unmatched junction bases: 10. CDR3 bases: TGTGCCTCCCGGGGGGGTTCTGCGACCGGGGAGCTGTTTTTT. It is translated as CASRGGSATGELFF.

V usage is TRBV12-3 or TRBV12-4 and J usage is TRBJ2-7; D uncertain. This CDR3 is built from 14 residues. Trimming took off 2 bases at V and 3 bases at J, with 11 bases between the two ends. The CDR3 DNA reads as TGTGCCAGCAGTTTATCCCCAGGCTACTACGAGCAGTACTTC. Protein: CASSLSPGYYEQYF.

This clonotype showed up many times. The chain recombines TRBV28 with TRBJ2-5; D is perhaps TRBD2 (5 bases). This CDR3 contains 13 residues. CDR1 and CDR2 from the germline V gene are MDHEN and SYDVKM. The germline V and J ends were trimmed by 8 bases and 3 bases, with 13 bases remaining between them. The CDR3 nucleotides read TGTGCCAGCTGTCGGGGTGGGGAAGAGACCCAGTACTTC. As protein: CASCRGGEETQYF. The whole variable domain, filled in from reference TRBV28 and TRBJ2-5, reads DVKVTQSSRYLVKRTGEKVFLECVQDMDHENMFWYRQDPGLGLRLIYFSYDVKMKEKGDIPEGYSVSREKKERFSLILESASTNQTSMYLCASCRGGEETQYFGPGTRLLVL.

A note on this clonotype: Germline and junction disagree at one end, which may indicate a read error. V gene TRBV18 combines with J gene TRBJ2-2; possibly TRBD2 for D (5 bases). Germline CDR1 is KGHSH and CDR2 is LQKENI. The CDR3 has 18 residues. The CDR3 DNA reads TGTGCCAGCTCACCACCGGTAGAGATATCCAGAAACACCGGGGAGATGTTTTTT. Protein product: CASSPPVEISRNTGEMFF.

This clonotype was seen ten or more times. The rearrangement joins TRBV12-3 or TRBV12-4 to TRBJ1-1, with D possibly being TRBD1 (5 bases). With 7 bases removed from V and 1 base from J, the gap between germline ends came to 22 bases. CDR3 size: 17 residues. For the CDR3, the DNA is TGTGCCAGCACCGGCGGTAAGGGGCATTCCACGAACACTGAAGCTTTCTTT. Its protein is CASTGGKGHSTNTEAFF.

This clonotype has at least ten counts. The V gene is TRBV6-1, the J gene TRBJ2-7; D may match TRBD1 or TRBD2 (5 bases each). V lost 5 bases and J 2 bases, leaving 13 bases between the germline ends. The germline V gene encodes CDR1 MNHNS and CDR2 SASEGT. The CDR3 has 14 amino acids. This CDR3 reads CASSTPGQAYEQYF. The CDR3 DNA sequence: TGTGCCAGCAGTACCCCGGGGCAGGCCTACGAGCAGTACTTC.

This clonotype showed up many times. The V and J genes are TRBV20-1 and TRBJ2-2; 11 nucleotides align to TRBD2. Unmatched junction bases numbered 2, after V lost 3 bases and J lost 5 bases. Germline CDR1 DFQATT, CDR2 SNEGSKA (reference sequence). This CDR3 is built from 14 residues. The CDR3 DNA follows: TGCAGTGCTAGTCGACTAGCGGGGACCGGGGAGCTGTTTTTT. It encodes CSASRLAGTGELFF.

This clonotype was detected many times. This chain uses TRBV6-2 or TRBV6-3 with TRBJ2-2; the D gene could be TRBD1 or TRBD2 (5 bases each). V was trimmed by 6 bases and J by 9 bases, leaving 14 bases between them. The CDR3 extends over 13 amino acids. The germline V gene encodes CDR1 MNHEY and CDR2 SVGEGT. The CDR3 nucleotides are TGTGCCAGCAGCCCAGGGACCACAAGGGAGCTGTTTTTT. Translating gives CASSPGTTRELFF.

This clonotype has at least ten counts. J is TRBJ2-1 and V is TRBV28, with 8 positions matching TRBD1. CDR3 length equals 15 residues. Per the germline V gene, CDR1 is MDHEN and CDR2 is SYDVKM. Trimming cost V 4 bases and J 5 bases; bases outside gene matches: 7. CDR3 nucleotides: TGTGCCAGCAGTTCCGCCGGGACAGGCGACAATGAGCAGTTCTTC. As protein: CASSSAGTGDNEQFF.

The sample holds a few counts of this clonotype. The chain employs TRBV18 and TRBJ1-6, with 8 bases lining up with TRBD1. The J segment lost 9 bases and the V segment lost 3 bases, leaving 4 bases of the junction unmatched. CDR3 size: 14 residues. Germline-derived CDR1 and CDR2 are KGHSH and LQKENI. DNA for the CDR3: TGTGCCAGCTCACCGACAGGGGCCTTTTCACCCCTCCACTTT. Translating gives CASSPTGAFSPLHF.

Many counts were recorded for this clonotype. The chain has TRBV5-1 and TRBJ2-7, with 7 bases aligning to TRBD2. Looked up from germline, CDR1 is SGHRS and CDR2 is YFSETQ. The CDR3 is 16 residues long. The V and J ends lost 0 bases and 4 bases, in that order; junction bases with no gene match: 10. CDR3 region: CASSLAASGERYEQYF. The DNA of the CDR3 is TGCGCCAGCAGCTTGGCCGCCAGCGGGGAGAGGTACGAGCAGTACTTC.

This clonotype was picked up many times. This chain uses TRBV11-2 with TRBJ2-2; D ambiguous. V shed 2 bases and J shed 4 bases, with 8 bases lying between them. Germline V lookup: CDR1 SGHAT, CDR2 FQNNGV. The CDR3 spans 14 residues. The CDR3 here is CASSLIRTTGELFF. Here the CDR3 DNA reads TGTGCCAGCAGCTTAATTCGGACCACCGGGGAGCTGTTTTTT.

This chain joins TRBV12-3 or TRBV12-4 and TRBJ1-2, with a tentative D call TRBD1 (5 bases). V was cut by 8 bases and J by 4 bases, with 17 bases left in between. The length of the CDR3 is 14 residues. The CDR3 region has the DNA TGTGCCAGCTCACCAGCCGCGGGGACCTATGGCTACACCTTC. This gives the protein CASSPAAGTYGYTF.

This clonotype was found many times. CDR3 nucleotides: TGTGCCAGCAGTTCCCCGACTAGCGGGACCGGGGAGCTGTTTTTT. Protein product: CASSSPTSGTGELFF. The chain carries TRBV12-3 or TRBV12-4 and TRBJ2-2; 10 bases match TRBD2. Unmatched junction bases numbered 4, after V lost 4 bases and J lost 5 bases. The length of the CDR3 is 15 residues.

In its sample, this clonotype was seen many times. The CDR3 sequence: CASSSGQTGRGANVLTF. CDR3 in DNA: TGTGCCAGCAGCTCGGGACAAACAGGCCGAGGGGCCAACGTCCTGACTTTC. This chain joins TRBV7-3 and TRBJ2-6; a weak D match, TRBD1 (6 bases). This CDR3 comprises 17 residues. The ends were cut back, 4 bases at V and 4 bases at J, with 17 bases in the middle. Germline-derived CDR1 and CDR2 are SGHTA and FQGTGA.

This clonotype was detected ten times or more. This rearrangement joins TRBV11-2 to TRBJ2-5; D remains unclear. CDR3 size: 15 residues. CDR1 is SGHAT, CDR2 FQNNGV, per germline. V dropped 5 bases and J dropped 1 base, with 14 bases sitting between them. The CDR3 region is CASSGWKEVQETQYF. In nucleotides, the CDR3 is TGTGCCAGCAGCGGGTGGAAGGAAGTCCAAGAGACCCAGTACTTC.

This clonotype appeared many times. The genes are TRBV2 and TRBJ2-7, with a tentative D call TRBD1 (7 bases). Germline CDR1 is SNHLY and CDR2 is FYNNEI. Trimming pared 2 bases from V and 9 bases from J, leaving 8 bases between. The CDR3 loop spans 11 amino acids. The CDR3 DNA reads TGTGCCAGCAGTGAACAGGGGGGGCAGTACTTC. Residues: CASSEQGGQYF.

This clonotype was counted many times. The chain has TRBV28 and TRBJ1-3; D unresolved. The CDR3 extends over 13 amino acids. V lost 2 bases, J lost 0 bases, and 2 bases lay in between. CDR1 is MDHEN and CDR2 is SYDVKM in the germline V gene. The CDR3: CASSLLSGNTIYF. The CDR3 coding sequence is TGTGCCAGCAGTTTACTCTCTGGAAACACCATATATTTT. The whole variable domain, remainder taken from reference TRBV28 and TRBJ1-3, is DVKVTQSSRYLVKRTGEKVFLECVQDMDHENMFWYRQDPGLGLRLIYFSYDVKMKEKGDIPEGYSVSREKKERFSLILESASTNQTSMYLCASSLLSGNTIYFGEGSWLTVV.

There are many counts of this clonotype. The chain recombines TRBV18 with TRBJ2-5; D call uncertain. From germline, CDR1 is KGHSH and CDR2 LQKENI. CDR3 size: 15 residues. Trimming pared 3 bases from V and 1 base from J, leaving 12 bases between. The CDR3 nucleotides are TGTGCCAGCTCACCCATTCATATGGGCCAAGAGACCCAGTACTTC. It yields the protein CASSPIHMGQETQYF.

This clonotype was recorded many times. The chain uses TRBV6-1 and TRBJ2-2; D might be TRBD2 (5 bases). Looked up from germline, CDR1 is MNHNS and CDR2 is SASEGT. V lost 5 bases and J 7 bases, leaving 14 bases between the germline ends. There are 14 residues in the CDR3. CDR3 nucleotides: TGTGCCAGCAGTCGTTCTAGCCGGGGCGGGGAGCTGTTTTTT. This sequence encodes CASSRSSRGGELFF.

This clonotype came up many times. The CDR3 DNA is TGCGCCAGCAGCCACGGGACAGGGGCCTCCTACGAGCAGTACTTC. Translating gives CASSHGTGASYEQYF. The chain employs TRBV4-3 and TRBJ2-7, with 10 bases lining up with TRBD1. Germline CDR1 LGHNA, CDR2 YSLEER. Losses at the gene ends were 3 bases for V and 0 bases for J; bases not matched to a gene: 2. CDR3 length: 15 amino acids.

In this sample, this clonotype turned up many times. The chain carries TRBV6-5 and TRBJ1-1; D is ambiguous. The germline V gene has CDR1 MNHEY and CDR2 SVGAGI. The CDR3 extends over 12 amino acids. The V gene lost 0 bases and the J gene lost 6 bases, with 5 bases spanning the gap. Written as DNA, the CDR3 is TGTGCCAGCAGTTACTCGGGTTCTGAAGCTTTCTTT. It encodes CASSYSGSEAFF.

The gene calls are TRBV11-3 and TRBJ1-1; D is possibly TRBD1 (5 bases). The CDR3 contains 13 residues. The germline CDR1 and CDR2 sequences are SGHNT and YENEEA. The ends were cut back, 5 bases at V and 6 bases at J, with 13 bases in the middle. The CDR3 DNA sequence: TGTGCCAGCAGCCCGGGGGGTTCCCCTGAAGCTTTCTTT. Its translation: CASSPGGSPEAFF.